This passage covers 8 T cell receptor beta chains from one sample sequenced in a study of blood T cell repertoires in COVID-19. Profiling relied on immunoSEQ multiplex PCR, and the TCRdb table lists in-frame clones only, not all of them. The table has some 150,000 clones, about 87% seen once. Sequencing was carried out using peripheral blood. These receptors were obtained from a woman in her fifties or sixties with active or convalescent COVID-19.

J is TRBJ2-2 and V is TRBV30; a possible D gene is TRBD1 (7 bases). This CDR3 contains 14 residues. V lost 3 bases, J lost 5 bases, and 13 bases lay in between. Germline V gene lookup returns CDR1 GTSNPN and CDR2 SVGIG (reference sequence). CDR3 sequence: CAWRRRGRTGELFF. DNA of the CDR3: TGTGCCTGGAGGCGGAGGGGGCGAACCGGGGAGCTGTTTTTT.

The chain employs TRBV3-1 (or the pseudogene TRBV3-2) and TRBJ2-7; TRBD1 aligns across 9 bases. This CDR3 spans 14 amino acids. The ends lost 3 bases at V and 3 bases at J; junction bases unmatched: 3. Germline V CDR1 and CDR2: LGHDT, YNNKEL (reference sequence). The CDR3 nucleotides are TGTGCCAGCAGCCAGGGACAGGGCCGCTACGAGCAGTACTTC. Its protein is CASSQGQGRYEQYF.

This clone was seen only once. This rearrangement joins TRBV12-3 or TRBV12-4 to TRBJ2-2, with D uncertain. The CDR3 length is 12 residues. The ends were cut back, 7 bases at V and 8 bases at J, with 11 bases in the middle. CDR3 region: CASMKTEGELFF. DNA for the CDR3: TGTGCCAGCATGAAAACGGAGGGGGAGCTGTTTTTT.

This rearrangement joins TRBV11-2 to TRBJ1-4; TRBD1 matches at 9 bases. Per the germline V gene, CDR1 is SGHAT and CDR2 is FQNNGV. This CDR3 spans 14 amino acids. J lost 7 bases, V lost 5 bases, and 5 bases had no gene match. The CDR3 protein is CASSTDRGGEKLFF. The CDR3 coding sequence is TGTGCCAGCAGCACGGACAGGGGCGGTGAAAAACTGTTTTTT.

The chain recombines TRBV6-5 with TRBJ2-5; tentatively, D is TRBD1 (6 bases). This CDR3 has 13 residues. V lost 6 bases, J lost 2 bases, and 10 bases lay in between. CDR1 MNHEY and CDR2 SVGAGI come from the germline V gene. CDR3 sequence (DNA): TGTGCCAGCAGCGTGACAGGTCAAGAGACCCAGTACTTC. It specifies CASSVTGQETQYF.

The chain recombines TRBV18 with TRBJ2-6; D is perhaps TRBD1 (6 bases). V lost 1 base to trimming and J lost 3 bases, with 13 bases between them. Germline V gene lookup returns CDR1 KGHSH and CDR2 LQKENI. CDR3 length equals 17 residues. The CDR3 region has the DNA TGTGCCAGCTCACCACGGTTGGGGGCGAGTGGGGCCAACGTCCTGACTTTC. Residues: CASSPRLGASGANVLTF.

Only one count was recorded for this clone. The chain carries TRBV6-6 and TRBJ2-2; TRBD1 is a possible D gene (6 bases). Trimming shortened V by 8 bases and J by 7 bases, and 17 bases separated the two germline ends. CDR3 size: 14 residues. CDR1 MNHNY and CDR2 SVGAGI come from the germline V gene (reference sequence). The DNA for the CDR3 is TGTGCCAGCTATTGGGGGCCTTTCGTCGGGGAGCTGTTTTTT. Its translation is CASYWGPFVGELFF.

In this sample, this clone turned up many times. The CDR3 is CASSPGQNNSPLHF. For the CDR3, the DNA is TGTGCCAGCTCCCCAGGGCAAAATAATTCACCCCTCCACTTT. V usage is TRBV18 and J usage is TRBJ1-6; possibly TRBD1 for D (5 bases). The germline gives CDR1 KGHSH, CDR2 LQKENI. The CDR3 covers 14 residues. Trimming took 6 bases from V and 5 from J, leaving 11 bases between them.